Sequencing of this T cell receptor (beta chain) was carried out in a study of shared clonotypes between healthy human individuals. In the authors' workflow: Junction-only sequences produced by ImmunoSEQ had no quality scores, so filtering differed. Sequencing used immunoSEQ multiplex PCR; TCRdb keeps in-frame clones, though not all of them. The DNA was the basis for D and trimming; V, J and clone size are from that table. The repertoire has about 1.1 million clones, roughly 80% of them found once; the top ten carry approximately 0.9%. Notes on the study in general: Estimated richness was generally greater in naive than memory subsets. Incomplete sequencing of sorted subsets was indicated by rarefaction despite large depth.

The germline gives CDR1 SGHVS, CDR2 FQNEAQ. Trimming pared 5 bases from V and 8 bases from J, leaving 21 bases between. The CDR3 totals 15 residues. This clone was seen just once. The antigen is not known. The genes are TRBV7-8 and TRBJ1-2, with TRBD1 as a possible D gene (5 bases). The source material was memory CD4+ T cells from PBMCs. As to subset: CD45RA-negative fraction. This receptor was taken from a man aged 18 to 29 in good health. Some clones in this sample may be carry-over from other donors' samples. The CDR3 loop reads CASSVTRTGTFGYTF. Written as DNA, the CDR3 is TGTGCCAGCAGCGTCACTCGAACCGGGACGTTCGGCTACACCTTC.